The clone carrying this TCR beta chain was counted many times. Its antigen is unidentified. TCRdb ran MiXCR on the multiplex PCR reads and lists one entry per CDR3 protein. There are about 270,000 distinct CDR3 sequences in the sample; roughly 31% occur only once, and approximately 1% lies in the top ten. The data originate from a study of breast tumors, draining lymph nodes, adjacent tissues. Study-wide results and caveats: Tumors had less TCR diversity than lymph nodes, more than nontumor tissue. Most tumor T cells seemingly derive from lymph node, then expand in tumor. Tumor T cell lymph node origin was a supported hypothesis, not proven.

Germline CDR1 is DFQATT and CDR2 is SNEGSKA (reference sequence). J lost 2 bases, V lost 0 bases, and 4 bases had no gene match. The CDR3 covers 15 residues. Samples came from axillary lymph nodes draining the breast cancer. Sequenced material: axillary lymph node tissue. This chain connects TRBV20-1 to TRBJ2-5, with 9 bases identical to TRBD2. The TCR comes from a female donor with breast cancer. Some clones in this sample may be carry-over from other donors' samples. As DNA, the CDR3 is TGCAGTGCTAGAGATGGAGGACTAGCGCAAGAGACCCAGTACTTC. It yields the protein CSARDGGLAQETQYF.